A single sample gave rise to the 8 T cell receptor beta chains below, sequenced in a study of blood T cell repertoires in COVID-19. Clones were read by immunoSEQ multiplex PCR, and TCRdb kept only the in-frame ones, dropping some. The table shows 120,000 to 150,000 clones, with 60% to 85% occurring only once. The sequenced material came from peripheral blood. These receptors all come from a man aged 50-59 years with acute or convalescent COVID-19.

A single count supports this clone. The CDR3 DNA is TGTGCCAGCAGGGGGGCGGGGGCAGGTGCGGGGGAGCAGTACTTC. It encodes CASRGAGAGAGEQYF. The chain is built from TRBV27 and TRBJ2-7, with D perhaps TRBD2 (7 bases). The germline gives CDR1 MNHEY, CDR2 SMNVEV (reference sequence). V lost 6 bases, J lost 7 bases, and 22 bases lay in between. The length of the CDR3 is 15 residues.

Only a few counts were recorded for this clone. The chain carries TRBV4-1 and TRBJ2-1; TRBD1 might be the D (6 bases). CDR1 is MGHRA and CDR2 is YSYEKL in the germline V gene. CDR3 size: 17 residues. V was clipped by 0 bases and J by 0 bases, with 12 bases between them. For the CDR3, the DNA is TGCGCCAGCAGCCAAGATCCAAGGGGGAGCTCCTACAATGAGCAGTTCTTC. It translates to CASSQDPRGSSYNEQFF.

The rearrangement joins TRBV19 to TRBJ2-7; 7 bases are shared with TRBD1. Unmatched junction bases numbered 25, after V lost 6 bases and J lost 2 bases. The germline gives CDR1 LNHDA, CDR2 SQIVND (reference sequence). There are 20 residues in the CDR3. DNA of the CDR3: TGTGCCAGTAGCTCCCGGCGGACGACAGGGAAGGCCCGAGAAACCTACGAGCAGTACTTC. Its protein product is CASSSRRTTGKARETYEQYF.

This clone appeared once. The sample has other DNA sequences that encode this CDR3 too. J is TRBJ2-7 and V is TRBV20-1, with D perhaps TRBD1 (6 bases). The CDR3 is 11 amino acids. Trimming cost V 6 bases and J 3 bases, with 9 bases left between them. Germline-derived CDR1 and CDR2 are DFQATT and SNEGSKA (reference sequence). Here the CDR3 reads CSARQDYEQYF. The CDR3 DNA reads as TGCAGTGCCCGACAGGACTACGAGCAGTACTTC.

The V and J genes are TRBV12-5 and TRBJ1-1; 9 bases are shared with TRBD1. Germline V gene sequence: CDR1 LGHNT, CDR2 FRNRAP. The CDR3 is made up of 18 amino acids. Unmatched junction bases numbered 11, after V lost 0 bases and J lost 3 bases. CDR3 in amino acids: CASGLVNRGPAFYTEAFF. The CDR3 DNA reads as TGTGCTAGTGGTTTGGTGAACAGGGGGCCAGCCTTCTACACTGAAGCTTTCTTT.

The DNA for the CDR3 is TGTGCCAGCAGCCAGCGGCGGTATGAGCAGTTCTTC. Amino acids: CASSQRRYEQFF. The chain employs TRBV4-2 and TRBJ2-1; unclear D gene. Germline V lookup: CDR1 LGHNA, CDR2 YNFKEQ. Trimming left V 3 bases short and J 8 bases short, with 8 bases between. The CDR3 contains 12 residues.

The chain recombines TRBV9 with TRBJ1-2, with D tentatively TRBD1 (5 bases). This CDR3 contains 15 residues. Between the trimmed V and J ends, which lost 0 bases and 4 bases, there was a span of 13 bases. Germline assignment: CDR1 SGDLS and CDR2 YYNGEE. CDR3 nucleotides: TGTGCCAGCAGCGTAGGTTCAGGGCACGGCTATGGCTACACCTTC. It is translated as CASSVGSGHGYGYTF.

The genes are TRBV19 and TRBJ2-3; 8 bases are a match to TRBD2. V shed 3 bases and J 6 bases; nucleotides not matched to a gene: 11. Germline V gene lookup returns CDR1 LNHDA and CDR2 SQIVND (reference sequence). This CDR3 is 16 amino acids long. The CDR3 nucleotides read TGTGCCAGTAGTATGAACCCCGGGGGGGCCGGTGATACGCAGTATTTT. It translates to CASSMNPGGAGDTQYF.